Below, 5 T cell receptor beta chains from the same sample are listed, as sequenced in a study of OX40 agonist ivuxolimab in advanced cancers. Using immunoSEQ multiplex PCR, the repertoire was profiled, and TCRdb retains in-frame clones only, with some absent. The sample has about 52,000 clones, about 85% seen once; the top ten hold 11% to 15%. The sample in question was CD4+ or CD8+ T cells sorted from blood, obtained in a trial of the OX40 agonist ivuxolimab. The receptors were sampled from an adult with an advanced solid tumor such as melanoma, head and neck, liver or kidney cancer.

The V call is TRBV30, the J call TRBJ1-3; D is ambiguous. The V end was cut by 4 bases, the J end by 2 bases, with 9 bases between. Germline-derived CDR1 and CDR2 are GTSNPN and SVGIG (reference sequence). CDR3 length: 13 amino acids. The CDR3 is CAWTWGTGNTIYF. Written as DNA, the CDR3 is TGTGCCTGGACTTGGGGAACTGGAAACACCATATATTTT.

This chain uses TRBV5-4 with TRBJ1-5; the D gene is possibly TRBD1 (6 bases). The CDR3 runs 14 residues. The germline gives CDR1 SGHNT, CDR2 YYREEE (reference sequence). The V end was cut by 0 bases, the J end by 8 bases, with 12 bases between. CDR3 amino acids: CASSLEGGLEPQHF. CDR3 DNA sequence: TGTGCCAGCAGCTTGGAAGGGGGGCTTGAGCCCCAGCATTTT. The full variable domain, in which reference TRBV5-4 and TRBJ1-5 provide the parts outside the CDR3, is ETGVTQSPTHLIKTRGQQVTLRCSSQSGHNTVSWYQQALGQGPQFIFQYYREEENGRGNFPPRFSGLQFPNYSSELNVNALELDDSALYLCASSLEGGLEPQHFGDGTRLSIL.

V gene TRBV5-4 combines with J gene TRBJ2-1, with 12 bases that match TRBD2. The V segment lost 4 bases and the J segment 4 bases; nucleotides outside the gene matches: 3. The CDR3 loop spans 15 amino acids. Looked up from germline, CDR1 is SGHNT and CDR2 is YYREEE (reference sequence). The CDR3 is CASSRGLAGYNEQFF. The CDR3 nucleotides read TGTGCCAGCAGCAGAGGACTAGCGGGGTACAATGAGCAGTTCTTC.

This chain connects TRBV5-6 to TRBJ2-6, with 7 bases identical to TRBD1. The germline V gene has CDR1 SGHDT and CDR2 YYEEEE. CDR3 size: 17 residues. Germline trimming cut 4 bases from V and 0 bases from J; bases unmatched to any gene: 7. The CDR3 region has the DNA TGTGCCAGCAGCCACCGGGACAGCTTCTCTGGGGCCAACGTCCTGACTTTC. Its protein is CASSHRDSFSGANVLTF.

The CDR3 protein is CASSLGTAYEQYF. The CDR3 DNA reads TGTGCCAGCAGCTTGGGGACAGCCTACGAGCAGTACTTC. The chain joins TRBV7-9 to TRBJ2-7, with 7 bases aligning to TRBD1. The ends lost 3 bases at V and 2 bases at J; junction bases unmatched: 1. The CDR3 sequence is 13 residues long. CDR1 is SEHNR and CDR2 is FQNEAQ in the germline V gene (reference sequence).